A selection of T cell receptor beta chains follows, all from one sample in a study of cytomegalovirus exposure and HLA in healthy donors. Data came from immunoSEQ multiplex PCR; TCRdb stores just in-frame clones and leaves some out. The sample holds approximately 150,000 clones. What was sequenced was PBMCs. These receptors all come from a male donor in good health and CMV-seronegative. The CDR3 runs from the conserved cysteine through the conserved F or W. Each record gives: V gene, D gene, J gene, CDR3 length, CDR3 protein, CDR3 DNA. D genes are given only for firm matches.

>TRBV18|TRBD1|TRBJ1-1|19
CASSPPLELQQGSNTEAFF
TGTGCCAGCTCACCACCCTTGGAACTGCAACAGGGGAGCAACACTGAAGCTTTCTTT
>TRBV19|TRBD1|TRBJ2-7|15
CASSPEQGLLREQYF
TGTGCCAGTAGTCCAGAACAGGGGTTGCTCCGCGAGCAGTACTTC
>TRBV28|TRBD1|TRBJ1-2|14
CASTPGTVNYGYTF
TGTGCCAGCACCCCTGGGACAGTTAACTATGGCTACACCTTC
>TRBV4-3|TRBD1|TRBJ1-2|16
CASSQEYGQGTYGYTF
TGCGCCAGCAGCCAAGAGTATGGACAGGGTACCTATGGCTACACCTTC
>TRBV27|.|TRBJ1-2|14
CASSFFPGNYGYTF
TGTGCCAGCAGTTTCTTCCCGGGGAACTATGGCTACACCTTC
>TRBV18|TRBD1|TRBJ1-2|16
CASSPLGDRGKNGYTF
TGTGCCAGCTCCCCCCTTGGGGACAGGGGGAAAAATGGCTACACCTTC
>TRBV7-2|.|TRBJ1-2|14
CASSQTQGSYGYTF
TGTGCCAGCAGCCAAACACAGGGTAGCTATGGCTACACCTTC
>TRBV5-1|TRBD1|TRBJ1-5|15
CASSPTGVSNQPQHF
TGCGCCAGCAGCCCAACAGGGGTTAGCAATCAGCCCCAGCATTTT
>TRBV5-5|TRBD2|TRBJ2-7|16
CASSLEPSGTTYEQYF
TGTGCCAGCAGCTTGGAACCTAGCGGGACGACCTACGAGCAGTACTTC
>TRBV5-1|.|TRBJ1-5|17
CASSLGAGSGSPQPQHF
TGCGCCAGCAGCTTGGGTGCGGGATCGGGATCTCCTCAGCCCCAGCATTTT